What follows are 28 T cell receptor beta chains derived from one specimen sequenced in a study of beta chain features in type 1 diabetes (dated by TCRdb to the late 2010s). Receptors were amplified or captured by the immunoSEQ multiplex PCR assay. The entire isolated RNA was reverse transcribed using the High Capacity cDNA Reverse Transcription Kit, and thus expressed TCRB transcripts were sequenced. TCRdb's version of the immuneACCESS table is confined to in-frame rearrangements and falls short of the full clone set. An unresolved V gene accounts for under half of the shortfall where checked; the remainder is of unknown origin. Recorded for this sample are more than 250,000 clones; about 20% of them occurred a single time. The ten biggest clones cover about 0.027% of the sample. Results and caveats for the whole study, not just this receptor: A moderate but significant shortening of TCRB CDR3 length was observed in type 1 diabetes patients in all four CD4+ subsets.

Their specific antigens are unknown. Input material: naive CD4+ T cells from blood. Sample cell subset or site, as interpreted from the label and publication: true naive CD4+ T cells. These TCRs come from a woman aged 40 to 50 with type 1 diabetes.

This clone has more than one count but fewer than ten. The J gene is TRBJ2-1, the V gene TRBV5-4, with D possibly matching TRBD2 (7 bases). With 0 bases removed from V and 4 bases from J, the gap between germline ends came to 14 bases. Germline-derived CDR1 and CDR2 are SGHNT and YYREEE (reference sequence). This CDR3 is 16 amino acids long. The DNA for the CDR3 is TGTGCCAGCAGCTTGGGCGCGGGGGCCTCTTACAATGAGCAGTTCTTC. Amino acid sequence: CASSLGAGASYNEQFF.

The table lists this clone with a few counts. The chain uses TRBV10-3 and TRBJ2-5, with TRBD1 matching 8 bases. This CDR3 has 15 residues. V lost 6 bases, J lost 2 bases, and 8 bases stayed unmatched. CDR1 and CDR2 (germline): ENHRY, SYGVKD. The CDR3 coding sequence is TGTGCCATCAGGGCTGGACAGGGTGATCAAGAGACCCAGTACTTC. It encodes CAIRAGQGDQETQYF.

This rearrangement joins TRBV6-6 to TRBJ2-7, with 8 bases fitting TRBD1. Trimming cost V 4 bases and J 9 bases; bases outside gene matches: 2. CDR3 length: 11 amino acids. The germline CDR1 and CDR2 sequences are MNHNY and SVGAGI (reference sequence). The CDR3 spells CASSSGTGQYF. CDR3 nucleotides: TGTGCCAGCAGTTCCGGGACAGGGCAGTACTTC.

This clone came up a few times. The chain uses TRBV5-1 and TRBJ2-2; 11 nucleotides agree with TRBD2. This CDR3 spans 15 amino acids. V trimming: 4 bases; J trimming: 4 bases; junction bases outside the gene matches: 3. The germline CDR1 and CDR2 sequences are SGHRS and YFSETQ. CDR3 coding DNA: TGCGCCAGCAGCCTCGGACTAGCGGGCACCGGGGAGCTGTTTTTT. Encoded protein: CASSLGLAGTGELFF.

This clone was seen a handful of times. The chain combines TRBV29-1 with TRBJ2-7, with D possibly being TRBD2 (6 bases). Germline V gene lookup returns CDR1 SQVTM and CDR2 ANQGSEA. The V gene lost 3 bases and the J gene lost 0 bases, with 15 bases spanning the gap. The CDR3 length is 15 residues. CDR3 residues: CSVDQPAGSSYEQYF. CDR3 nucleotides: TGCAGCGTTGACCAACCAGCGGGTTCCTCCTACGAGCAGTACTTC.

This clone appeared a few times. CDR3 loop: CAWSPARTGAGNTIYF. The CDR3 DNA is TGTGCCTGGAGCCCCGCAAGGACAGGGGCTGGAAACACCATATATTTT. The J gene is TRBJ1-3, the V gene TRBV30; TRBD1 matches 9 bases. Trimming cost V 3 bases and J 2 bases; bases outside gene matches: 8. The CDR3 totals 16 residues. CDR1 GTSNPN and CDR2 SVGIG come from the germline V gene (reference sequence). Using reference TRBV30 and TRBJ1-3 for the parts outside the CDR3, the full variable domain is SQTIHQWPATLVQPVGSPLSLECTVEGTSNPNLYWYRQAAGRGLQLLFYSVGIGQISSEVPQNLSASRPQDRQFILSSKKLLLSDSGFYLCAWSPARTGAGNTIYFGEGSWLTVV.

This clone was counted only a few times. The chain links TRBV9 to TRBJ1-1, with TRBD1 matching over 7 bases. This CDR3 is 15 amino acids long. Germline CDR1 is SGDLS and CDR2 is YYNGEE. With V trimmed by 4 bases and J by 3 bases, 9 bases remained unmatched. Written as DNA, the CDR3 is TGTGCCAGCAGCCCTCGGACAGGCCCGGACACTGAAGCTTTCTTT. Translating gives CASSPRTGPDTEAFF.

V usage is TRBV29-1 and J usage is TRBJ2-6, with D possibly TRBD1 on 5 matching bases. The CDR3 loop spans 14 amino acids. Trimming shortened V by 0 bases and J by 3 bases, and 6 bases separated the two germline ends. Germline V gives CDR1 SQVTM, CDR2 ANQGSEA. CDR3 region: CSVEETGGANVLTF. CDR3 in DNA: TGCAGCGTTGAAGAAACAGGTGGGGCCAACGTCCTGACTTTC.

V usage is TRBV9 and J usage is TRBJ2-1; 7 nucleotides match TRBD2. The ends lost 0 bases at V and 5 bases at J; junction bases unmatched: 2. This CDR3 region has 14 residues. The germline V gene encodes CDR1 SGDLS and CDR2 YYNGEE. The CDR3 here is CASSVELADNEQFF. In DNA, the CDR3 is TGTGCCAGCAGCGTAGAGCTAGCGGACAATGAGCAGTTCTTC.

A few counts support this clone. The V call is TRBV4-3, the J call TRBJ2-1, with TRBD1 matching over 7 bases. V lost 1 base to trimming and J lost 12 bases; unmatched junction nucleotides: 6. Germline V lookup: CDR1 LGHNA, CDR2 YSLEER. The CDR3 consists of 13 residues. CDR3 nucleotide sequence: TGCGCCAGCAGCCAAGTTAAAGACAGGGCGCAGTTCTTC. It is translated as CASSQVKDRAQFF.

This clone was detected only a few times. The chain joins TRBV2 to TRBJ1-5, with 7 bases fitting TRBD1. J gave up 9 bases and V 6 bases, and 11 bases lay outside the gene matches. Germline lookup yields CDR1 SNHLY and CDR2 FYNNEI. This CDR3 has 14 residues. The CDR3 bases are TGTGCCAGCAGCCCCGGGACAGCCCTGCCGCCCCAGCATTTT. Translation gives CASSPGTALPPQHF. Supplemented by reference TRBV2 and TRBJ1-5, the full variable domain reads EPEVTQTPSHQVTQMGQEVILRCVPISNHLYFYWYRQILGQKVEFLVSFYNNEISEKSEIFDDQFSVERPDGSNFTLKIRSTKLEDSAMYFCASSPGTALPPQHFGDGTRLSIL.

The chain uses TRBV15 and TRBJ2-5; D unresolved. The CDR3 consists of 14 residues. Trimming took 0 bases from V and 5 from J, leaving 10 bases between them. Germline CDR1 and CDR2: LNHNV and YYDKDF (reference sequence). In DNA form, the CDR3 reads TGTGCCACCAGCAGAGATCCCCCCCGGGAGACCCAGTACTTC. Translation: CATSRDPPRETQYF.

The J gene is TRBJ1-6, the V gene TRBV4-3, with D unclear. V was shortened by 0 bases and J by 0 bases, with 9 bases between the two germline ends. Germline CDR1 is LGHNA and CDR2 is YSLEER. The CDR3 is 17 amino acids. CDR3 in amino acids: CASSQDVRSSYNSPLHF. The CDR3 DNA sequence: TGCGCCAGCAGCCAAGACGTTCGGAGCTCCTATAATTCACCCCTCCACTTT.

V and J are TRBV4-1 and TRBJ1-1, with TRBD1 as a possible D gene (6 bases). V lost 0 bases to trimming and J lost 5 bases, with 16 bases between them. Germline V lookup: CDR1 MGHRA, CDR2 YSYEKL. CDR3 length: 16 residues. The CDR3 DNA reads TGCGCCAGCAGCCAAGAGCGTGGGGGCCTATGGACTGAAGCTTTCTTT. Its protein product is CASSQERGGLWTEAFF.

This chain uses TRBV6-1 with TRBJ2-1, with D tentatively TRBD2 (6 bases). V was pared by 6 bases and J by 10 bases, with 19 bases between. Germline V lookup: CDR1 MNHNS, CDR2 SASEGT. This CDR3 comprises 14 residues. The CDR3 loop reads CASSLRRARPEQFF. The CDR3 bases are TGTGCCAGCAGCCTTAGGAGGGCGCGGCCCGAGCAGTTCTTC.

The chain is built from TRBV7-8 and TRBJ2-3; 7 positions agree with TRBD2. Germline V gene sequence: CDR1 SGHVS, CDR2 FQNEAQ. The CDR3 sequence is 18 residues long. Unmatched junction bases numbered 9, after V lost 0 bases and J lost 0 bases. Here the CDR3 DNA reads TGTGCCAGCAGCTTAGCGTGGGCTAGCGGAGATAGCACAGATACGCAGTATTTT. This encodes CASSLAWASGDSTDTQYF.

The chain combines TRBV4-1 with TRBJ1-1; D is unclear. The length of the CDR3 is 14 residues. Trimming removed 4 bases from V and 0 bases from J, with 9 bases in between. CDR1 is MGHRA, CDR2 YSYEKL, per germline. CDR3 protein: CASSRPTVNTEAFF. The CDR3 region has the DNA TGCGCCAGCAGCCGACCAACAGTGAACACTGAAGCTTTCTTT.

Turning to this clone: Other DNA sequences in the same sample also yield this CDR3. This chain links TRBV9 with TRBJ2-7; tentative D call: TRBD2 (6 bases). V lost 2 bases to trimming and J lost 0 bases, with 9 bases between them. Germline loops: CDR1 SGDLS, CDR2 YYNGEE. There are 14 residues in the CDR3. CDR3: CASSVGGISYEQYF. Here the CDR3 DNA reads TGTGCCAGCAGCGTTGGAGGGATCTCCTACGAGCAGTACTTC.

This clone turned up a few times. The chain recombines TRBV4-2 with TRBJ1-6; 9 bases are a match to TRBD1. The CDR3 has 18 amino acids. The V gene end was trimmed by 4 bases and the J gene end by 5 bases; junction bases not matched to a gene: 12. Germline V gene data show CDR1 as LGHNA and CDR2 as YNFKEQ. In DNA, the CDR3 is TGTGCCAGCAGCCGGACTGGGGGACAGGGAGTTAATAATTCACCCCTCCACTTT. Amino acids: CASSRTGGQGVNNSPLHF.

As for this clone: Other DNA sequences in this specimen translate into the identical CDR3. The chain carries TRBV2 and TRBJ2-5; D remains unclear. Deletions cut 2 bases from V and 5 bases from J, with 3 bases between. The CDR3 is 11 residues long. Germline CDR1 reads SNHLY; CDR2 reads FYNNEI. The CDR3: CASSERETQYF. CDR3 in DNA: TGTGCCAGCAGTGAACGGGAGACCCAGTACTTC.

The gene calls are TRBV30 and TRBJ1-2; a possible D gene is TRBD1 (5 bases). The V end lost 1 base, the J end lost 7 bases, and 16 bases lay between the germline ends. Germline CDR1 reads GTSNPN; CDR2 reads SVGIG (reference sequence). The CDR3 extends over 14 amino acids. In DNA form, the CDR3 reads TGTGCCTGGAGTGCCTGGGGCTCGACGGGTGGCTACACCTTC. The encoded protein is CAWSAWGSTGGYTF.

This chain's CDR3 is CASSLEYRRNTEAFF. CDR3 bases: TGTGCCAGCAGTTTAGAATACAGGCGGAACACTGAAGCTTTCTTT. The V and J genes are TRBV27 and TRBJ1-1, with D perhaps TRBD1 (5 bases). The CDR3 loop spans 15 amino acids. CDR1 and CDR2 from the germline V gene are MNHEY and SMNVEV (reference sequence). Trimming cost V 2 bases and J 1 base, with 11 bases left between them.

The chain combines TRBV7-2 with TRBJ2-3; tentatively, D is TRBD1 (5 bases). Looked up from germline, CDR1 is SGHTA and CDR2 is FQGNSA. Trimming removed 5 bases from V and 2 bases from J, with 26 bases in between. The CDR3 loop spans 19 amino acids. The CDR3 spells CASSPSWSDRWTHTDTQYF. CDR3 sequence (DNA): TGTGCCAGCAGCCCCTCTTGGTCCGATCGCTGGACACACACAGATACGCAGTATTTT.

This clone was seen a handful of times. The chain combines TRBV5-8 with TRBJ2-7; 10 bases align to TRBD2. V shed 0 bases, J shed 2 bases, and the junction held 5 bases outside the gene matches. Looked up from germline, CDR1 is SGHTS and CDR2 is YDEGEE. The CDR3 runs to 16 residues. The DNA for the CDR3 is TGTGCCAGCAGCTTGGGATTAGCGGGAGGAACCTACGAGCAGTACTTC. Encoded protein: CASSLGLAGGTYEQYF. The full variable domain, rest sourced from reference TRBV5-8 and TRBJ2-7, is EAGVTQSPTHLIKTRGQQATLRCSPISGHTSVYWYQQALGLGLQFLLWYDEGEERNRGNFPPRFSGRQFPNYSSELNVNALELEDSALYLCASSLGLAGGTYEQYFGPGTRLTVT.

Of note for this clone: The same CDR3 can be traced to other DNA sequences in this sample. The V gene is TRBV27, the J gene TRBJ2-3; D gene ambiguous. From germline, CDR1 is MNHEY and CDR2 SMNVEV (reference sequence). V lost 5 bases to trimming and J lost 2 bases, with 5 bases between them. The CDR3 runs to 12 residues. The CDR3 sequence: CASSPSTDTQYF. DNA for the CDR3: TGTGCCAGCAGTCCATCCACAGATACGCAGTATTTT.

This chain uses TRBV7-8 with TRBJ2-6; 7 positions agree with TRBD1. J was trimmed by 0 bases and V by 3 bases; bases with no gene match: 8. The CDR3 sequence is 18 residues long. CDR1 is SGHVS and CDR2 is FQNEAQ in the germline V gene. CDR3 nucleotide sequence: TGTGCCAGCAGCTTCTGGGACAGAAAAATCTCTGGGGCCAACGTCCTGACTTTC. Translating gives CASSFWDRKISGANVLTF.

The V call is TRBV11-2, the J call TRBJ1-1; no firm D call. This CDR3 is 15 amino acids long. V lost 5 bases to trimming and J lost 6 bases, with 19 bases between them. CDR1 and CDR2 from the germline V gene are SGHAT and FQNNGV. The CDR3 reads CASSPRSIIPAEAFF. DNA for the CDR3: TGTGCCAGCAGCCCGAGATCGATTATACCCGCTGAAGCTTTCTTT.

This clone was counted between two and nine times. Other DNA sequences in the same sample also yield this CDR3. This chain joins TRBV7-3 and TRBJ2-1; the match to TRBD2 covers 15 bases. V lost 5 bases to trimming and J lost 10 bases; unmatched junction nucleotides: 3. The CDR3 sequence is 14 residues long. Per germline, CDR1 SGHTA and CDR2 FQGTGA. The CDR3 DNA follows: TGTGCCAGCAGCCTCGGGACTAGCGGGGGGGAGCAGTTCTTC. Translated: CASSLGTSGGEQFF.